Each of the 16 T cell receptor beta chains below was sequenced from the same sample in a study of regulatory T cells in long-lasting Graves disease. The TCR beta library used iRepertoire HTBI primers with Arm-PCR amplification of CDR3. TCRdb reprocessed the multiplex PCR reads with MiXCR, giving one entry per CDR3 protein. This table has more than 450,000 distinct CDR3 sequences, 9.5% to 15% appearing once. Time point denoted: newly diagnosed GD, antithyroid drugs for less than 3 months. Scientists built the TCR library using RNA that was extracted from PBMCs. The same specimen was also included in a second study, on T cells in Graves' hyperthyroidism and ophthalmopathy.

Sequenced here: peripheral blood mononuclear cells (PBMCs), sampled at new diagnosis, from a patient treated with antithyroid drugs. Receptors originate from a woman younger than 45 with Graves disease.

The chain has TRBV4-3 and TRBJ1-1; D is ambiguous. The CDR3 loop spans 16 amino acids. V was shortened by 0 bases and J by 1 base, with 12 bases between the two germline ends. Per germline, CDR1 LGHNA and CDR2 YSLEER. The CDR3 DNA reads TGCGCCAGCAGCCAAGATCCGGGCAGACCGAACACTGAAGCTTTCTTT. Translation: CASSQDPGRPNTEAFF.

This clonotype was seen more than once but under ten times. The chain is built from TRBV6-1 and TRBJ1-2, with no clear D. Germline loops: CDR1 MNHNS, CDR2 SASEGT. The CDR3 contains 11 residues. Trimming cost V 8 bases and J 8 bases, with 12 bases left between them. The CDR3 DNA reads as TGTGCCAGCGGAGGAATAGAAGGCTACACCTTC. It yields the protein CASGGIEGYTF.

The CDR3 DNA reads as TGTGCCAGCAGCTTAGACAGTAATGAAAAACTGTTTTTT. Translating gives CASSLDSNEKLFF. The chain combines TRBV7-6 with TRBJ1-4; no firm D call. V was clipped by 1 base and J by 4 bases, with 4 bases between them. Per the germline V gene, CDR1 is SGHVS and CDR2 is FNYEAQ. CDR3 length: 13 residues.

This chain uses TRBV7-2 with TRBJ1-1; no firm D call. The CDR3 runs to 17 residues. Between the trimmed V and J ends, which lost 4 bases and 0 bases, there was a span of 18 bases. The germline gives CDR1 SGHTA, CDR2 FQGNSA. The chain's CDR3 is CASSSQIPRPLNTEAFF. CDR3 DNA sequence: TGTGCCAGCAGCTCCCAAATACCGCGGCCCCTGAACACTGAAGCTTTCTTT.

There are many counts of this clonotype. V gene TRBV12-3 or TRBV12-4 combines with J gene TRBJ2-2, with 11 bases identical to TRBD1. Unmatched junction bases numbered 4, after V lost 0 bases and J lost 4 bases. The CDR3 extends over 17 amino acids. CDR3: CASSLALGTGGTGELFF. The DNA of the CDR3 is TGTGCCAGCAGTTTAGCGCTTGGGACAGGGGGCACCGGGGAGCTGTTTTTT.

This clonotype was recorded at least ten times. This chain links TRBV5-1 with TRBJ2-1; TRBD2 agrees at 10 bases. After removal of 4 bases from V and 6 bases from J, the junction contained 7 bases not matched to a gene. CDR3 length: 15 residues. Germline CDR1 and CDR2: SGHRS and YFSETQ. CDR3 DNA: TGCGCCAGCAGCATTCTAGCGGGAGTGGTCAATGAGCAGTTCTTC. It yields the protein CASSILAGVVNEQFF.

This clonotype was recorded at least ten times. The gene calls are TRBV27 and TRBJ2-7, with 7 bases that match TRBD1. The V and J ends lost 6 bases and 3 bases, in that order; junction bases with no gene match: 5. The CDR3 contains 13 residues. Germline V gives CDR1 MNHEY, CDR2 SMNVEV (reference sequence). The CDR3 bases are TGTGCCAGCAGCCCGACAGGGCACTACGAGCAGTACTTC. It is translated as CASSPTGHYEQYF.

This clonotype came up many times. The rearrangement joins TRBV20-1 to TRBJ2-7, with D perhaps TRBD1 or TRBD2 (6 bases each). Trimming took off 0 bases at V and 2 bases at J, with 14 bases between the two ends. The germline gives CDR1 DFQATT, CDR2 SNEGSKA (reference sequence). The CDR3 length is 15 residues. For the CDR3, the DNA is TGCAGTGCTAGAGATCTAAAAGGGGGGCCCTACGAGCAGTACTTC. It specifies CSARDLKGGPYEQYF.

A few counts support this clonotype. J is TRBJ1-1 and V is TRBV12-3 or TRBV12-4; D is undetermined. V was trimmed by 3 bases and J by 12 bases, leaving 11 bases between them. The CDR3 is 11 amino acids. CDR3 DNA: TGTGCCAGCAGTTTTGGTCAGATGACTTTCTTT. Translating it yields CASSFGQMTFF.

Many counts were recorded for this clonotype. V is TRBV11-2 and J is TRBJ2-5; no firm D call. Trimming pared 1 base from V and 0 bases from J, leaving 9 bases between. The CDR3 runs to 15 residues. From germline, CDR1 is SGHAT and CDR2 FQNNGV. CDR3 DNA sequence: TGTGCCAGCAGCTTAGTAGATCAATACCAAGAGACCCAGTACTTC. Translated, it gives CASSLVDQYQETQYF.

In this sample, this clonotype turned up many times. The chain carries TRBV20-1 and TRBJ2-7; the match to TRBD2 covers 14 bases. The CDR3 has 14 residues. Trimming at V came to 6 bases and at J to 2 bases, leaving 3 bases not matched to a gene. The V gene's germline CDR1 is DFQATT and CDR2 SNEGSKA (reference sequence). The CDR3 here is CSARLAGGTYEQYF. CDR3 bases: TGCAGTGCCAGACTAGCGGGAGGGACCTACGAGCAGTACTTC.

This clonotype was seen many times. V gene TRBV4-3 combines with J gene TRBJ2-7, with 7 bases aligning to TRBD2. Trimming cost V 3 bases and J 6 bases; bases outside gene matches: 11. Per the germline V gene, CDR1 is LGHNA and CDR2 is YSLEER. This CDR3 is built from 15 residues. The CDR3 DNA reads TGCGCCAGCAGCCATGGACTAGTGGGAGTCCTCGAGCAGTACTTC. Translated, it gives CASSHGLVGVLEQYF.

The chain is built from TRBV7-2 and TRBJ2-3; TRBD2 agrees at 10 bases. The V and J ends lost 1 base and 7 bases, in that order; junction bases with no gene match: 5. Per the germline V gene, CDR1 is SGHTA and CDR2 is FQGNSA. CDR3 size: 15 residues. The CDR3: CASSLGLAGVYTQYF. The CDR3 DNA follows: TGTGCCAGCAGCTTAGGTCTAGCGGGAGTATATACGCAGTATTTT.

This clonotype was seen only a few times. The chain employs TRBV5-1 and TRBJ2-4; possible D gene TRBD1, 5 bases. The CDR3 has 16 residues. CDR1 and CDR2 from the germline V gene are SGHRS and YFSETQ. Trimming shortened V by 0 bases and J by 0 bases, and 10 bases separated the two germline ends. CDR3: CASSLVAGQAKNIQYF. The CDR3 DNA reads TGCGCCAGCAGCTTGGTTGCAGGGCAAGCCAAAAACATTCAGTACTTC.

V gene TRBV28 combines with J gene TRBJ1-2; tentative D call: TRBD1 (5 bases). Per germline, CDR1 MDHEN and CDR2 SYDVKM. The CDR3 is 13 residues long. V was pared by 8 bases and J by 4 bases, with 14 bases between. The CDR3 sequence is CASLQGFGYGYTF. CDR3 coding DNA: TGTGCCAGCCTCCAGGGTTTCGGCTATGGCTACACCTTC.

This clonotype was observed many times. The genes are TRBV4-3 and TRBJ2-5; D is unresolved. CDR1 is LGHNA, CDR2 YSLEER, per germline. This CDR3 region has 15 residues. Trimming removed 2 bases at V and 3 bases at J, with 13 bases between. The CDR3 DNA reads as TGCGCCAGCAGCCAACTATTAAGCCCCAAAGAGACCCAGTACTTC. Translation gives CASSQLLSPKETQYF.